This T cell receptor (beta chain) was documented in a study of Graves' ophthalmopathy and Graves' hyperthyroidism. Serum thyroxine and TRAb, along with clinical symptoms, thyroid ultrasound and orbital computed tomography, were what diagnosis relied on. The authors amplified TCR beta CDR3 regions, and they did so from RNA transcripts for repertoire sequencing. First-round RT-PCR with HTBI primers preceded a second-round multiplex PCR. TCRdb reanalysed the multiplex PCR reads using MiXCR and keeps one entry per CDR3 protein. The sample has 900,000 to 1,200,000 distinct CDR3 sequences, about 38% seen once. This CDR3 contains 16 residues. CDR1 is SGHTA, CDR2 FQGNSA, per germline. V lost 4 bases, J lost 0 bases, and 8 bases stayed unmatched. Study-wide points: A majority of expanded thyroid clonotypes exceeding 0.001 frequency were likewise present in blood.

Note on this clonotype: Its antigen is not identified.

Sequencing was carried out using peripheral blood or thyroid tissue (not recorded which). This chain uses TRBV7-2 with TRBJ2-5, with TRBD1 matching over 7 bases. This clonotype was obtained from an adult man with Graves' hyperthyroidism. CDR3 sequence reads: CASSSAGTANQETQYF. CDR3 in DNA: TGTGCCAGCAGCTCCGCCGGGACAGCTAACCAAGAGACCCAGTACTTC.